This TCR beta chain came from a study of T cells after yellow fever vaccination. The germline gives CDR1 SQVTM, CDR2 ANQGSEA. This CDR3 comprises 13 residues. The V gene end was trimmed by 5 bases and the J gene end by 4 bases; junction bases not matched to a gene: 3. In TCRdb, the 5' RACE reads were re-called with MiXCR into one record per CDR3 protein. The profile covers about 240,000 distinct CDR3 sequences, with about 7% appearing a single time and more than 0.8% taken by the ten largest. This rearrangement joins TRBV29-1 to TRBJ2-2, with TRBD2 matching over 8 bases. The sample here was CD4+ T cells sorted from PBMCs, taken 15 days after the yellow fever booster vaccination. The receptor comes from a man in his thirties or forties who received the YFV17D yellow fever vaccine. The CDR3 DNA sequence: TGCAGCGTTTTACTAGCGGCCACCGGGGAGCTGTTTTTT. Translated: CSVLLAATGELFF.